This is a list of T cell receptor beta chains from one sample in a study of blood T cells in healthy people across ages. Via MiXCR, TCRdb re-called the 5' RACE reads, giving one row per CDR3 protein. The sample has 850,000 to 950,000 distinct CDR3 sequences, 25% to 30% seen once. Sequences were obtained from blood. These TCRs come from a woman of 80 years or more in good health. The CDR3 runs from the conserved cysteine through the conserved F or W. D genes are given only for firm matches. Size tells how often a clone was seen (once, few, many) or the class of an expanded clone, and some rows leave it out.

D	size	V	J	CDR3	DNA
-	many	TRBV6-5	TRBJ1-1	CASSPSHGRLTSEAFF	TGTGCCAGCAGTCCGTCCCATGGGCGGCTCACGAGTGAAGCTTTCTTT
-	-	TRBV27	TRBJ1-5	CASSYCRDYQPQHF	TGTGCCAGCAGTTATTGCAGAGATTATCAGCCCCAGCATTTT
TRBD2	-	TRBV5-1	TRBJ2-1	CASSLGLAVSSYNEQFF	TGCGCCAGCAGCTTGGGGCTAGCGGTTAGCTCCTACAATGAGCAGTTCTTC
-	many	TRBV2	TRBJ2-4	CASRYRSGIQYF	TGTGCCAGCAGGTACAGGTCTGGCATTCAGTACTTC
-	many	TRBV20-1	TRBJ2-7	CSARDSNSPRGEQYF	TGCAGTGCTAGAGATTCGAATAGTCCCCGGGGCGAGCAGTACTTC
-	-	TRBV3-1	TRBJ1-1	CASKQGPMNTEAFF	TGTGCCAGTAAACAGGGACCAATGAACACTGAAGCTTTCTTT
-	-	TRBV7-9	TRBJ1-4	CASSLAPGQGSEKLFF	TGTGCCAGCAGCTTAGCGCCAGGGCAGGGAAGTGAAAAACTGTTTTTT
TRBD2	many	TRBV20-1	TRBJ2-5	CSASGAGGSQETQYF	TGCAGTGCTAGCGGGGCGGGGGGGAGCCAAGAGACCCAGTACTTC
TRBD1	-	TRBV5-1	TRBJ2-7	CASSVGGQGLSYEQYF	TGCGCCAGCAGCGTAGGGGGACAGGGGCTCTCCTACGAGCAGTACTTC
-	-	TRBV30	TRBJ2-4	CAWSQLGAGEQYF	TGTGCCTGGAGCCAGTTAGGGGCAGGAGAGCAGTACTTC
-	many	TRBV6-5	TRBJ1-2	CASRTNLRGVLAGYTF	TGTGCCAGCAGGACAAACCTTAGGGGAGTTCTAGCTGGCTACACCTTC
TRBD2	few	TRBV28	TRBJ2-5	CASSMGGTSGPNTETQYF	TGTGCCAGCAGTATGGGGGGGACTAGCGGTCCTAACACAGAGACCCAGTACTTC
-	-	TRBV29-1	TRBJ1-4	CSVGGGSEKLFF	TGCAGCGTTGGGGGGGGCAGTGAAAAACTGTTTTTT
-	many	TRBV7-2	TRBJ1-2	CASSHGVNYGYTF	TGTGCCAGCAGCCACGGGGTAAACTATGGCTACACCTTC
TRBD2	-	TRBV12-3/TRBV12-4	TRBJ2-1	CASRSGTSSNEQFF	TGTGCCAGCAGATCCGGGACTAGCAGCAATGAGCAGTTCTTC
-	-	TRBV11-2	TRBJ2-3	CASRPWGRSTDTQYF	TGTGCCAGCAGACCGTGGGGACGTAGCACAGATACGCAGTATTTT
-	-	TRBV6-5	TRBJ2-7	CASNNGEIYEQYF	TGTGCCAGCAACAACGGGGAGATCTACGAGCAGTACTTC
TRBD2	-	TRBV5-1	TRBJ2-6	CASIAGGRTLKGANVLTF	TGCGCCAGCATCGCGGGGGGGCGAACGTTAAAAGGGGCCAACGTCCTGACTTTC
TRBD1	many	TRBV20-1	TRBJ2-7	CSASTGGYYEQYF	TGCAGTGCTAGTACAGGGGGTTACTACGAGCAGTACTTC
TRBD2	-	TRBV3-1	TRBJ2-3	CASSPTSGGTDAQYF	TGTGCCAGCAGCCCGACTAGCGGGGGCACAGATGCGCAGTATTTT
TRBD2	many	TRBV9	TRBJ2-5	CASSVEGLLYQETQYF	TGTGCCAGCAGCGTAGAGGGACTACTGTACCAAGAGACCCAGTACTTC
TRBD1	many	TRBV29-1	TRBJ1-5	CSVGQGGHQPQHF	TGCAGCGTCGGACAGGGCGGGCATCAGCCCCAGCATTTT
-	many	TRBV27	TRBJ1-5	CASSRTGPGNQPQHF	TGTGCCAGCAGTCGTACAGGGCCCGGCAATCAGCCCCAGCATTTT
TRBD2	many	TRBV7-2	TRBJ2-6	CASSLIGGTSSGANVLTF	TGTGCCAGCAGCCTAATTGGCGGGACTAGCTCTGGGGCCAACGTCCTGACTTTC
TRBD1	few	TRBV7-2	TRBJ1-1	CASSYAQGGAGRSFF	TGTGCCAGCAGCTACGCTCAGGGGGGCGCAGGGAGGTCTTTCTTT
-	-	TRBV11-2	TRBJ1-4	CASSPHGGMSEKLFF	TGTGCCAGCAGCCCCCACGGCGGGATGAGTGAAAAACTGTTTTTT
-	-	TRBV5-1	TRBJ2-3	CASSLQDGTTDTQYF	TGCGCCAGCAGCCTCCAAGACGGGACCACAGATACGCAGTATTTT
-	-	TRBV3-1	TRBJ2-1	CASSQGRTGALRFF	TGTGCCAGCAGCCAAGGACGTACGGGGGCGTTACGGTTCTTC
TRBD1	many	TRBV18	TRBJ2-7	CASSPEGQGVVQYF	TGTGCCAGCTCACCGGAAGGACAGGGGGTTGTTCAGTACTTC
-	many	TRBV10-1	TRBJ2-3	CASSESRLTSTDTQYF	TGCGCCAGCAGTGAGTCGCGACTTACTAGCACAGATACGCAGTATTTT
-	many	TRBV7-2	TRBJ2-1	CASSLLGHNEQFF	TGTGCCAGCAGCTTACTCGGCCACAATGAGCAGTTCTTC
TRBD2	few	TRBV4-3	TRBJ2-2	CASAQGAGMVGELFF	TGCGCCAGCGCCCAGGGAGCGGGAATGGTCGGGGAGCTGTTTTTT
-	few	TRBV2	TRBJ2-5	CASRPPGGAKETQYF	TGTGCCAGCAGGCCCCCGGGCGGAGCCAAAGAGACCCAGTACTTC
TRBD1	many	TRBV3-1	TRBJ1-2	CASSQTGSLAGGYTF	TGTGCCAGCAGCCAGACAGGGTCTCTGGCGGGTGGCTACACCTTC
-	many	TRBV11-2	TRBJ1-2	CASSLASKTGSYTF	TGTGCCAGCAGCTTAGCATCCAAAACGGGGAGCTACACCTTC
TRBD1	many	TRBV4-3	TRBJ1-6	CASSRNSRGSSYNSPLHF	TGCGCCAGCAGCCGGAACTCCAGGGGGAGCTCCTATAATTCACCCCTCCACTTT
-	many	TRBV27	TRBJ2-6	CASRVSTGANVLTF	TGTGCCAGCAGGGTTTCGACTGGGGCCAACGTCCTGACTTTC
-	many	TRBV7-2	TRBJ2-1	CASLGGAGARGAAWRYNEQFF	TGTGCCAGCCTCGGAGGGGCTGGGGCGCGGGGCGCAGCGTGGAGGTACAATGAGCAGTTCTTC
TRBD1	many	TRBV7-2	TRBJ2-5	CASSFRLGGRRETQYF	TGTGCCAGCAGCTTTCGGCTAGGGGGCAGGAGAGAGACCCAGTACTTC
-	-	TRBV21-1	TRBJ2-7	CASSGQKEIYYEQYF	TGTGCCAGCAGCGGACAGAAGGAAATCTATTACGAGCAGTACTTC
TRBD1	many	TRBV20-1	TRBJ2-3	CSARDQSRGNTDTQYF	TGCAGTGCTAGAGATCAGTCCAGGGGGAACACAGATACGCAGTATTTT
-	many	TRBV7-2	TRBJ1-4	CASSLGNEKLFF	TGTGCCAGCAGCTTGGGAAATGAAAAACTGTTTTTT
TRBD2	-	TRBV28	TRBJ2-7	CASSLPRSGGSRYEQYF	TGTGCCAGCAGTTTACCGAGGTCGGGCGGGAGTAGGTACGAGCAGTACTTC
TRBD1	many	TRBV6-1	TRBJ2-4	CASSEDGTVTWEAKNIQYF	TGTGCCAGCAGTGAAGACGGGACAGTTACCTGGGAGGCCAAAAACATTCAGTACTTC
-	-	TRBV20-1	TRBJ1-1	CSARDGGRGIKTEAFF	TGCAGTGCTAGAGATGGGGGGAGGGGGATTAAGACTGAAGCTTTCTTT
-	many	TRBV24-1	TRBJ2-6	CATSDIPGRSGANVLTF	TGTGCCACCAGTGATATACCGGGGCGCTCTGGGGCCAACGTCCTGACTTTC
TRBD2	-	TRBV20-1	TRBJ2-7	CSARDRREGYEQYF	TGCAGTGCTAGAGATCGGCGGGAGGGCTACGAGCAGTACTTC
-	once	TRBV25-1	TRBJ2-1	CASTSAVKPYNDQFF	TGTGCCAGTACCTCGGCGGTTAAGCCCTACAATGACCAGTTCTTC
-	many	TRBV7-2	TRBJ2-3	CASSFQGGASTDTQYF	TGTGCCAGCAGCTTTCAGGGGGGAGCTAGCACAGATACGCAGTATTTT